The rows below give T cell receptor beta chains drawn from one sample of a study of blood T cell repertoires in COVID-19. The data were produced by immunoSEQ multiplex PCR, yet TCRdb's version contains in-frame clones alone and is incomplete. The sample holds roughly 280,000 clones; approximately 89% are singletons and the top ten take roughly 2.9%. Sequencing input: PBMCs or T cells enriched from blood (not recorded which). These receptor sequences come from a middle-aged man who had been exposed to COVID-19. Both conserved end residues are part of each CDR3. The D gene is left open where the match is weak. Where a row states a size, it is once, few, many or the class of an expanded clone; other rows omit it.

-	TRBV5-1	-	TRBJ1-6	14	CASSFRDPNSPLHF	TGCGCCAGCAGCTTCCGGGATCCTAATTCACCCCTCCACTTT
-	TRBV27	-	TRBJ2-5	14	CASSPPGIQETQYF	TGTGCCAGCAGCCCCCCGGGGATACAAGAGACCCAGTACTTC
-	TRBV5-1	-	TRBJ1-4	17	CASSQTPFSGQGEKLFF	TGCGCCAGCAGCCAGACCCCCTTCTCGGGACAAGGCGAAAAACTGTTTTTT
-	TRBV4-2	-	TRBJ1-1	13	CASSQEGGTEAFF	TGTGCCAGCAGCCAAGAAGGGGGCACTGAAGCTTTCTTT
-	TRBV11-3	TRBD1	TRBJ1-2	17	CASSLRHRDRANYGYTF	TGTGCCAGCAGCTTGCGTCATCGGGACAGGGCTAACTATGGCTACACCTTC
once	TRBV7-9	TRBD2	TRBJ2-3	15	CASSPWTSGSDTQYF	TGTGCCAGCAGCCCCTGGACTAGCGGGAGTGATACGCAGTATTTT
-	TRBV5-1	TRBD1	TRBJ1-1	16	CASSWSLQGAGTEAFF	TGCGCCAGCAGCTGGAGCCTACAGGGGGCGGGGACTGAAGCTTTCTTT
-	TRBV10-3	-	TRBJ2-7	14	CAISEDSLQGGQYF	TGTGCCATCAGTGAAGACTCACTTCAGGGCGGGCAGTACTTC
-	TRBV28	TRBD1	TRBJ1-2	13	CASSLVQGYGYTF	TGTGCCAGCAGTTTAGTACAGGGGTATGGCTACACCTTC
once	TRBV27	TRBD1	TRBJ1-4	14	CASRQGALFEKLFF	TGTGCCAGCAGGCAGGGGGCTTTGTTTGAAAAACTGTTTTTT
-	TRBV30	TRBD2	TRBJ2-1	14	CAWSKLAGGDEQFF	TGTGCCTGGAGTAAACTAGCGGGAGGCGATGAGCAGTTCTTC
-	TRBV11-2	TRBD1	TRBJ1-2	16	CASSSQRTGGGYGYTF	TGTGCCAGCAGCTCGCAACGGACAGGGGGCGGCTATGGCTACACCTTC
few	TRBV7-9	TRBD2	TRBJ2-5	18	CASSLWYGLAGVSETQYF	TGTGCCAGCAGCTTATGGTACGGGCTAGCGGGAGTTTCGGAGACCCAGTACTTC
-	TRBV19	-	TRBJ1-4	15	CASSGRHIGNEKLFF	TGTGCCAGTAGTGGGAGACACATCGGTAATGAAAAACTGTTTTTT
-	TRBV5-1	-	TRBJ1-4	16	CASSLFYGGSNEKLFF	TGCGCCAGCAGCTTGTTCTACGGGGGATCTAATGAAAAACTGTTTTTT
-	TRBV27	TRBD1	TRBJ1-2	16	CASSSDRGPSNYGYTF	TGTGCCAGCAGCTCGGACAGGGGACCATCTAACTATGGCTACACCTTC
once	TRBV11-2	TRBD1	TRBJ1-3	16	CASSPRQGISGNTIYF	TGTGCCAGCAGCCCAAGACAGGGGATCTCTGGAAACACCATATATTTT
-	TRBV10-3	-	TRBJ1-1	13	CAIRDSLYTEAFF	TGTGCCATCAGGGACAGCCTATACACTGAAGCTTTCTTT
-	TRBV18	-	TRBJ1-3	16	CASSPVSQGSGNTIYF	TGTGCCAGCTCACCAGTTTCCCAGGGCTCTGGAAACACCATATATTTT
-	TRBV20-1	TRBD2	TRBJ2-1	17	CSASILGREGAYNEQFF	TGCAGTGCTAGTATACTTGGGCGGGAGGGAGCCTACAATGAGCAGTTCTTC
-	TRBV11-2	TRBD2	TRBJ2-1	17	CASSFVMSGTSYNEQFF	TGTGCCAGCAGCTTTGTCATGAGCGGGACCTCCTACAATGAGCAGTTCTTC
-	TRBV19	-	TRBJ1-5	14	CASSIPRQGQPQHF	TGTGCCAGTAGTATCCCCCGCCAGGGTCAGCCCCAGCATTTT
-	TRBV15	TRBD1	TRBJ1-6	17	CATSRGQGASYNSPLHF	TGTGCCACCAGCAGAGGACAGGGGGCATCCTATAATTCACCCCTCCACTTT
-	TRBV4-1	TRBD1	TRBJ1-2	16	CASSQVPGQVDYGYTF	TGCGCCAGCAGCCAAGTACCAGGACAGGTAGACTATGGCTACACCTTC
-	TRBV10-3	-	TRBJ2-3	16	CAISPQTSLSTDTQYF	TGTGCCATCAGTCCCCAAACTAGCCTCAGCACAGATACGCAGTATTTT
-	TRBV27	-	TRBJ1-2	14	CASSLSRGNYGYTF	TGTGCCAGCAGTTTATCCAGGGGCAACTATGGCTACACCTTC
-	TRBV24-1	-	TRBJ1-2	13	CATSDFRQGGYTF	TGTGCCACCAGTGATTTCCGGCAGGGTGGCTACACCTTC
-	TRBV28	-	TRBJ1-1	13	CASRYNGGTEAFF	TGTGCCAGCAGGTATAATGGAGGCACTGAAGCTTTCTTT
-	TRBV7-9	-	TRBJ1-2	14	CASTQNEGVGGYTF	TGTGCCAGCACCCAGAACGAGGGGGTGGGTGGCTACACCTTC
once	TRBV6-5	-	TRBJ2-3	13	CASSRQATDTQYF	TGTGCCAGCAGCAGACAAGCCACAGATACGCAGTATTTT
-	TRBV28	TRBD2	TRBJ2-7	15	CASSSPALGRDEQYF	TGTGCCAGCAGTTCCCCCGCGCTTGGGAGGGACGAGCAGTACTTC
-	TRBV6-6	-	TRBJ2-5	13	CAASSQVKETQYF	TGTGCCGCAAGTAGTCAGGTCAAAGAGACCCAGTACTTC
-	TRBV9	-	TRBJ1-5	14	CASSTGQTNQPQHF	TGTGCCAGCAGCACCGGACAGACGAATCAGCCCCAGCATTTT
-	TRBV9	-	TRBJ2-7	13	CASSPPTRDEQYF	TGTGCCAGCAGCCCACCTACCAGGGACGAGCAGTACTTC
-	TRBV12-2	-	TRBJ2-5	14	CASRDDWPQETQYF	TGTGCAAGTCGCGACGACTGGCCCCAAGAGACCCAGTACTTC
-	TRBV7-3	TRBD1	TRBJ2-1	14	CASSLDRVGNEQFF	TGTGCCAGCAGCCTGGACAGGGTGGGGAATGAGCAGTTCTTC
once	TRBV3-1/TRBV3-2	TRBD2	TRBJ2-5	15	CASSQGTSGIKTQYF	TGTGCCAGCAGCCAAGGGACTAGCGGGATAAAGACCCAGTACTTC
-	TRBV28	-	TRBJ1-5	13	CASSWGGVQPQHF	TGTGCCAGCAGCTGGGGGGGGGTTCAGCCCCAGCATTTT
few	TRBV7-3	TRBD2	TRBJ2-1	14	CASSLLAGVDEQFF	TGTGCCAGCAGCTTACTAGCGGGAGTGGATGAGCAGTTCTTC
-	TRBV29-1	TRBD2	TRBJ2-1	15	CSVDVAGVSYNEQFF	TGCAGCGTTGATGTAGCGGGGGTCTCCTACAATGAGCAGTTCTTC
-	TRBV19	-	TRBJ1-6	14	CASSTQGYNSPLHF	TGTGCCAGTAGTACACAGGGCTACAATTCACCCCTCCACTTT
-	TRBV27	TRBD2	TRBJ2-5	14	CASSRLAGVETQYF	TGTGCCAGCAGTAGATTAGCGGGAGTGGAGACCCAGTACTTC
once	TRBV21-1	-	TRBJ2-3	22	CASSKGAAVRTSGRTWEDTQYF	TGTGCCAGCAGCAAAGGGGCAGCCGTTCGGACTAGCGGGAGGACATGGGAAGATACGCAGTATTTT
-	TRBV6-5	TRBD2	TRBJ2-7	14	CASSQSGILGEQYF	TGTGCCAGCTCACAAAGCGGGATTCTGGGCGAGCAGTACTTC
once	TRBV10-3	TRBD2	TRBJ2-3	17	CAIRRGGRIGGTDTQYF	TGTGCCATCAGGAGGGGCGGGAGAATTGGCGGCACAGATACGCAGTATTTT
few	TRBV15	-	TRBJ1-2	14	CATSRRDIRSGYTF	TGTGCCACCAGCCGAAGAGACATTAGATCTGGCTACACCTTC
-	TRBV5-1	-	TRBJ1-1	15	CASSLAWGVNTEAFF	TGCGCCAGCAGCTTGGCGTGGGGGGTGAACACTGAAGCTTTCTTT
-	TRBV30	-	TRBJ2-6	15	CAWSVLLSGANVLTF	TGTGCCTGGAGTGTACTGCTCTCTGGGGCCAACGTCCTGACTTTC
-	TRBV7-3	TRBD2	TRBJ2-2	15	CASSLRLAGAGELFF	TGTGCCAGCAGCCTACGACTAGCGGGAGCCGGGGAGCTGTTTTTT
-	TRBV6-4	-	TRBJ1-2	19	CASSDFLLGRAPLNYGYTF	TGTGCCAGCAGTGATTTTCTTCTTGGCAGGGCCCCCTTAAACTATGGCTACACCTTC
-	TRBV2	-	TRBJ1-3	14	CASSDIHSGNTIYF	TGTGCCAGCAGTGACATTCACTCTGGAAACACCATATATTTT
-	TRBV25-1	-	TRBJ1-6	12	CASRTVNSPLHF	TGTGCCAGCAGGACAGTTAATTCACCCCTCCACTTT